Listed below are T cell receptor beta chains from one sample, sequenced in a study of cytomegalovirus exposure and HLA in healthy donors. Some clones are missing from TCRdb's copy, which holds only in-frame ones; the method was immunoSEQ multiplex PCR. The sample carries around 300,000 clones, around 87% recorded once. What was sequenced was PBMCs. The origin of the receptors is a woman between 18 and 29 years old in good health and CMV-seronegative. Both conserved end residues are part of each CDR3. D genes are given only for firm matches. Clone size appears in some rows only: once, few, many, or a class for an expanded clone.

clone_size j_call v_call d_call cdr3_aa cdr3_nt
. TRBJ2-3 TRBV5-4 . CASSYFLGGSSNTQYF TGTGCCAGCAGCTATTTTTTAGGAGGGAGCTCGAATACGCAGTATTTT
. TRBJ2-3 TRBV27 TRBD1 CASSLSVFVGQGFTDTQYF TGTGCCAGCAGTTTATCGGTTTTTGTGGGACAGGGGTTCACAGATACGCAGTATTTT
. TRBJ2-7 TRBV5-1 TRBD2 CASSPGLAGTDEQYF TGCGCCAGCAGCCCGGGACTAGCGGGAACCGACGAGCAGTACTTC
. TRBJ1-1 TRBV6-5 . CASSLGQNTEAFF TGTGCCAGCAGCCTGGGACAGAACACTGAAGCTTTCTTT
. TRBJ2-5 TRBV9 TRBD2 CASSAGLAGTQETQYF TGTGCCAGCAGCGCGGGACTAGCGGGGACCCAAGAGACCCAGTACTTC
. TRBJ1-2 TRBV28 . CASSSNRNYGYTF TGTGCCAGCAGCTCAAACAGAAACTATGGCTACACCTTC
once TRBJ2-7 TRBV6-5 TRBD2 CASSYSTSGAYEQYF TGTGCCAGCAGTTACTCGACTAGCGGAGCCTACGAGCAGTACTTC
. TRBJ2-7 TRBV27 . CASSWRAGTYEQYF TGTGCCAGCAGTTGGAGGGCAGGGACCTACGAGCAGTACTTC
. TRBJ1-4 TRBV7-2 . CASSLAGRANEKLFF TGTGCCAGCAGCTTAGCAGGGCGGGCTAATGAAAAACTGTTTTTT
. TRBJ2-7 TRBV6-1 . CASSAAGTLPYEQYF TGTGCCAGCAGTGCAGCCGGGACACTACCCTACGAGCAGTACTTC
. TRBJ1-2 TRBV6-5 TRBD1 CASSFNRGRYGYTF TGTGCCAGCAGTTTTAACAGGGGCCGCTATGGCTACACCTTC
once TRBJ2-7 TRBV9 TRBD2 CASSVATSGSPHEQYF TGTGCCAGCAGCGTTGCTACTAGCGGGAGTCCCCACGAGCAGTACTTC
. TRBJ2-1 TRBV7-2 TRBD2 CASSSGRGGRAYEQFF TGTGCCAGCAGCTCGGGGAGGGGCGGGAGGGCCTATGAGCAGTTCTTC
. TRBJ2-7 TRBV7-8 . CASSLEDGGGYEQYF TGTGCCAGCAGCTTAGAAGACGGAGGTGGCTACGAGCAGTACTTC
. TRBJ2-7 TRBV5-6 TRBD2 CASSLGMGGYEQYF TGTGCCAGCAGCTTAGGGATGGGGGGGTACGAGCAGTACTTC
once TRBJ2-6 TRBV28 . CASSPHSGANVLTF TGTGCCAGCAGTCCCCACTCTGGGGCCAACGTCCTGACTTTC
. TRBJ2-2 TRBV5-1 TRBD1 CASSPRGPNTGELFF TGCGCCAGCAGCCCGAGGGGGCCGAACACCGGGGAGCTGTTTTTT
. TRBJ1-4 TRBV2 . CASSEGRQVKNEKLFF TGTGCCAGCAGTGAGGGCAGGCAGGTTAAAAATGAAAAACTGTTTTTT
. TRBJ2-7 TRBV14 TRBD1 CASVRDRDSYEQYF TGTGCCAGCGTCCGGGACAGGGATTCCTACGAGCAGTACTTC
. TRBJ2-5 TRBV27 . CASSSPGETQYF TGTGCCAGCAGTTCCCCCGGGGAGACCCAGTACTTC
. TRBJ1-4 TRBV28 . CASNLQGEKLFF TGTGCCAGCAATCTACAGGGAGAAAAACTGTTTTTT
. TRBJ2-3 TRBV28 TRBD2 CASSSSLAALTDTQYF TGTGCCAGCAGTTCCTCTCTAGCGGCACTGACAGATACGCAGTATTTT
. TRBJ1-5 TRBV28 TRBD1 CASRNRDRGYSNQPQHF TGTGCCAGCAGGAACCGGGACAGGGGCTATAGCAATCAGCCCCAGCATTTT
. TRBJ2-1 TRBV10-3 TRBD1 CAISERTGPNEQFF TGTGCCATCAGTGAACGGACAGGGCCCAATGAGCAGTTCTTC
. TRBJ1-3 TRBV28 TRBD1 CASRSPGGGGNTIYF TGTGCCAGCAGGTCCCCAGGGGGCGGGGGAAACACCATATATTTT
. TRBJ1-1 TRBV18 TRBD1 CASSPAAGGLGTEAFF TGTGCCAGCTCACCAGCGGCAGGGGGCCTGGGGACTGAAGCTTTCTTT
. TRBJ1-6 TRBV28 TRBD1 CASSPQRTGFSPLHF TGTGCCAGCAGTCCCCAAAGGACAGGGTTTTCACCCCTCCACTTT
many TRBJ2-2 TRBV28 TRBD2 CASSLAGGSSGELFF TGTGCCAGCAGTTTAGCGGGAGGGTCGTCCGGGGAGCTGTTTTTT
. TRBJ2-7 TRBV4-3 . CASSQVEAEEQYF TGCGCCAGCAGCCAAGTGGAGGCGGAGGAGCAGTACTTC
. TRBJ2-7 TRBV28 TRBD1 CASRQGTYYPQDF TGTGCCAGCAGACAGGGGACATATTACCCGCAGGACTTC
few TRBJ2-7 TRBV5-1 TRBD2 CASSLEFGNSGIEQYF TGCGCCAGCAGCTTGGAGTTTGGAAACAGCGGGATCGAGCAGTACTTC
. TRBJ1-2 TRBV30 . CAWSVGGSNYGYTF TGTGCCTGGAGTGTCGGGGGATCTAACTATGGCTACACCTTC
. TRBJ1-6 TRBV28 . CASRNTGNTYNSPLHF TGTGCCAGCAGGAATACAGGGAATACCTATAATTCACCCCTCCACTTT
. TRBJ2-7 TRBV18 TRBD2 CASSPTSGFGLSYEQYF TGTGCCAGCTCACCAACTAGCGGGTTCGGACTCTCCTACGAGCAGTACTTC
. TRBJ1-2 TRBV25-1 . CASSDGGAAYGYTF TGTGCCAGCAGTGATGGGGGGGCGGCCTATGGCTACACCTTC
. TRBJ1-6 TRBV7-9 . CASSPGAGANSPLHF TGTGCCAGCAGCCCTGGGGCGGGGGCGAATTCACCCCTCCACTTT
. TRBJ2-3 TRBV5-4 TRBD2 CASKNGASGNTDTQYF TGTGCCAGCAAAAACGGGGCTAGCGGCAACACAGATACGCAGTATTTT
. TRBJ2-1 TRBV21-1 . CASKREPGNEQFF TGTGCCAGCAAGCGGGAGCCGGGCAATGAGCAGTTCTTC
few TRBJ1-1 TRBV30 TRBD1 CAWSIDRGWGTEAFF TGTGCCTGGTCGATCGACAGGGGGTGGGGCACTGAAGCTTTCTTT
. TRBJ1-1 TRBV13 TRBD1 CASRNLTTGLNTEAFF TGTGCCAGCAGAAACCTGACGACAGGGCTGAACACTGAAGCTTTCTTT
. TRBJ2-7 TRBV28 TRBD1 CASSSPGQGAEEQYF TGTGCCAGCAGCTCCCCCGGACAGGGGGCGGAGGAGCAGTACTTC